The 7 T cell receptor beta chains reported below all come from one sample, sequenced in a study of control samples from healthy donors and cancer patients. Produced via immunoSEQ multiplex PCR; TCRdb's table is partial and in-frame only. The sample yields 120,000 to 150,000 clones, about 85% seen once. The sample comprised blood. Source of these receptors: a woman in her 30s in good health.

This clone was counted once. The chain has TRBV30 and TRBJ2-7; 9 positions match TRBD1. Trimming cost V 2 bases and J 6 bases; bases outside gene matches: 8. The CDR3 loop spans 14 amino acids. Per the germline V gene, CDR1 is GTSNPN and CDR2 is SVGIG (reference sequence). The CDR3 coding sequence is TGTGCCTGGAGTAACGTGACAGGGGGTCTCGAGCAGTACTTC. It yields the protein CAWSNVTGGLEQYF.

The chain uses TRBV4-2 and TRBJ2-1; 7 bases are a match to TRBD2. V lost 4 bases and J lost 7; bases outside the gene matches: 4. Germline-derived CDR1 and CDR2 are LGHNA and YNFKEQ. The CDR3 contains 13 residues. The CDR3 nucleotides are TGTGCCAGCAGCCGGACTAGTTCAAATGAGCAGTTCTTC. Its translation is CASSRTSSNEQFF.

The chain links TRBV5-6 to TRBJ1-1; weak D call: TRBD1 (5 bases). Germline CDR1 and CDR2: SGHDT and YYEEEE. This CDR3 has 16 residues. Trimming cost V 0 bases and J 10 bases, with 22 bases left between them. The CDR3 spells CASSLVSGALTRGAFF. In DNA form, the CDR3 reads TGTGCCAGCAGCTTGGTTTCCGGGGCCTTGACAAGGGGAGCTTTCTTT. The variable domain in full, with the rest retrieved from reference TRBV5-6 and TRBJ1-1, is DAGVTQSPTHLIKTRGQQVTLRCSPKSGHDTVSWYQQALGQGPQFIFQYYEEEERQRGNFPDRFSGHQFPNYSSELNVNALLLGDSALYLCASSLVSGALTRGAFFGQGTRLTVV.

Concerning this clone: Other nucleotide sequences from this sample produce the same CDR3. The chain uses TRBV29-1 and TRBJ2-7; 8 nucleotides line up with TRBD1. Trimming took 6 bases from V and 7 from J; bases not matched to a gene: 8. CDR1 SQVTM and CDR2 ANQGSEA come from the germline V gene. This CDR3 is 12 amino acids long. Here the CDR3 DNA reads TGCAGCGTGGGAGACAGGGGCCGGGAGCAGTACTTC. Its translation is CSVGDRGREQYF.

The rearrangement uses TRBV3-1 (or the pseudogene TRBV3-2) and TRBJ2-2; no definite D call. From germline, CDR1 is LGHDT and CDR2 YNNKEL (reference sequence). The CDR3 consists of 11 residues. V was pared by 3 bases and J by 6 bases, with 2 bases between. The CDR3 loop is CASSQSGELFF. CDR3 bases: TGTGCCAGCAGCCAGTCCGGGGAGCTGTTTTTT.

The chain uses TRBV18 and TRBJ2-7; no reliable D call. Trimming took 3 bases from V and 2 from J, leaving 11 bases between them. The germline gives CDR1 KGHSH, CDR2 LQKENI. The CDR3 has 14 amino acids. The CDR3 is CASSPQALTYEQYF. As DNA, the CDR3 is TGTGCCAGCTCACCGCAGGCCCTAACCTACGAGCAGTACTTC.

The count of this clone is one. The V call is TRBV7-3, the J call TRBJ1-2, with D perhaps matching TRBD1 (6 bases). V was pared by 0 bases and J by 6 bases, with 17 bases between. This CDR3 region has 16 residues. CDR1 SGHTA and CDR2 FQGTGA come from the germline V gene. The CDR3: CASSLTSQGGMDGYTF. The DNA for the CDR3 is TGTGCCAGCAGCTTAACGTCACAGGGAGGAATGGATGGCTACACCTTC.